The T cell receptor beta chain under discussion was sequenced for a study of radiation and T cells in renal cell carcinoma. General observations from the study: Without pretreatment biopsies, baseline tumor clonotype presence was undetermined.

CDR1 and CDR2 (germline): LNHDA, SQIVND (reference sequence). The CDR3 loop spans 15 amino acids. The V end was cut by 3 bases, the J end by 5 bases, with 16 bases between. As for time point: baseline pretreatment blood. Treatment here: 15 Gy SBRT to primary tumor, nephrectomy 4 weeks later. The assay was immunoSEQ multiplex PCR, and TCRdb's table has in-frame clones only and misses some. The sample carries about 130,000 clones, approximately 90% recorded once. With respect to this clone: Its antigen remains unidentified.

This TCR derives from a woman between 45 and 60 years old with renal cell carcinoma. Here the sequenced sample was blood, taken from a patient whose treatment included radiotherapy and nephrectomy. The J gene is TRBJ1-1, the V gene TRBV19; D not resolved. The CDR3 is CASSITPAEGTEAFF. In nucleotides, the CDR3 is TGTGCCAGTAGTATTACCCCCGCGGAAGGGACTGAAGCTTTCTTT.